What follows is one T cell receptor (beta chain) and its context. The sequenced target, TCR beta, came from blood CD8+ and CD4+ T cells. An amount of RNA that ranged from roughly 0.45 to 1 ug was reverse transcribed with random hexamers. With immunoSEQ multiplex PCR, TCR beta CDR3 was amplified across 54 Vbeta and 13 Jbeta. TCRdb processed the immunoSEQ multiplex PCR reads anew with MiXCR; each CDR3 protein has one entry. Among over 140,000 distinct CDR3 sequences listed, about 95% were seen once. This entry is derived from a study of CD8 T cells in Susac syndrome. This CDR3 has 15 residues. The germline V gene encodes CDR1 KGHSH and CDR2 LQKENI. V was shortened by 4 bases and J by 1 base, with 13 bases between the two germline ends.

The receptor's source is a human donor with Susac syndrome. Sequenced: CD4+ T cells from PBMCs. The chain uses TRBV18 and TRBJ1-1, with TRBD1 as a possible D gene (5 bases). The CDR3, as DNA: TGTGCCAGCTCACTCGGGGGGACCGCGAACACTGAAGCTTTCTTT. As protein: CASSLGGTANTEAFF.